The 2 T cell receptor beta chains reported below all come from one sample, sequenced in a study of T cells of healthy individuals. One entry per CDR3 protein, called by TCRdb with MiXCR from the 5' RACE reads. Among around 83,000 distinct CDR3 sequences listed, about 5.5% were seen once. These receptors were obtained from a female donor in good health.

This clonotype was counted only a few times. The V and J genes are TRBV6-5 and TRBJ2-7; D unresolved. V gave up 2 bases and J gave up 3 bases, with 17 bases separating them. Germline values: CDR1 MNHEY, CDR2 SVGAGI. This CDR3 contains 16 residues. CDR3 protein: CASSYNVRQAIYEQYF. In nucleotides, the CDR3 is TGTGCCAGCAGTTACAATGTGCGGCAGGCGATCTACGAGCAGTACTTC.

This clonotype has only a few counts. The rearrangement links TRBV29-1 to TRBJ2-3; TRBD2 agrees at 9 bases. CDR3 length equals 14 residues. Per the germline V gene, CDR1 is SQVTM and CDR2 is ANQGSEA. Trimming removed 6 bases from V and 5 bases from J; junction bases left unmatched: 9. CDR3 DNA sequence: TGCAGCGTGAGGGTTCTAGCGGGAAGAGATACGCAGTATTTT. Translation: CSVRVLAGRDTQYF.